This TCR beta chain originates from a study of blood T cell repertoires in COVID-19. Study background: Sites across the United States, Italy and Spain contributed samples from acute and convalescent COVID-19.

Germline CDR1 and CDR2: MDHEN and SYDVKM. This CDR3 has 16 amino acids. The ends were cut back, 4 bases at V and 8 bases at J, with 23 bases in the middle. Here immunoSEQ multiplex PCR was the method, and the copy in TCRdb shows in-frame clones only, minus some. Here the sample spans about 140,000 clones, 86% being singletons. The chain carries TRBV28 and TRBJ1-2; D is uncertain. Source material: peripheral blood. This sequence was found in a woman aged 60-75 years with acute or convalescent COVID-19. The CDR3 DNA follows: TGTGCCAGCAGTTCTATCCGAGGAGGCAAAACTTGGGGCTACACCTTC. Amino acids: CASSSIRGGKTWGYTF.